Listed below are T cell receptor beta chains from one sample, sequenced in a study of regulatory T cells in long-lasting Graves disease. TCRdb processed the multiplex PCR reads anew with MiXCR; each CDR3 protein has one entry. The data contain more than 450,000 distinct CDR3 sequences, under 20% of them singletons. These sequences were also reported in another study, on T cells in Graves' hyperthyroidism and ophthalmopathy.

The specimen comprised peripheral blood mononuclear cells (PBMCs), sampled at new diagnosis, from a patient treated with antithyroid drugs. These receptors were taken from a man in his forties with Graves disease. CDR3s include the opening cysteine and the closing phenylalanine or tryptophan. D genes are given only for firm matches. Not every row has a clone size; where given, it reads once, few, many or a size class.

v_call	cdr3_length	j_call	clone_size	d_call	cdr3_nt	cdr3_aa
TRBV3-1	16	TRBJ2-7	many	-	TGTGCCAGCAGCCAAGGGGAAAGGACGAGCTCCTACGAGCAGTACTTC	CASSQGERTSSYEQYF
TRBV12-5	11	TRBJ2-3	-	-	TGTGCTAGCATCGGGACAGATACGCAGTATTTT	CASIGTDTQYF
TRBV28	15	TRBJ1-1	many	-	TGTGCCAGCAGTACAGGATTAACCGTGAACACTGAAGCTTTCTTT	CASSTGLTVNTEAFF
TRBV6-2/TRBV6-3	14	TRBJ2-5	-	TRBD1	TGTGCCAGCAGTTACAACAGGGGCCAAGAGACCCAGTACTTC	CASSYNRGQETQYF
TRBV18	17	TRBJ2-7	-	-	-	CASSPRFGPGTSYEQYF
TRBV19	15	TRBJ1-1	few	TRBD1	TGTGCCAGTAGTCTCGGACAGGGGCTAATGGAGGAAGCTTTCTTT	CASSLGQGLMEEAFF
TRBV27	14	TRBJ2-7	many	TRBD1	TGTGCCAGCAGTCCCTCGGGACAGACCTACGAGCAGTACTTC	CASSPSGQTYEQYF
TRBV18	14	TRBJ2-1	many	TRBD1	TGTGCCAGCTCACCGGGACAGATCTTCAATGAGCAGTTCTTC	CASSPGQIFNEQFF
TRBV6-4	16	TRBJ2-1	few	TRBD2	TGTGCCAGCAGTGAATTTACTAGCGGGAAGAACAATGAGCAGTTCTTC	CASSEFTSGKNNEQFF
TRBV30	11	TRBJ1-1	many	-	TGTGCCTGGAGTTCGGACTGGGAAGCTTTCTTT	CAWSSDWEAFF
TRBV6-1	14	TRBJ1-5	-	-	TGTGCCAGCAGACCCTGGGGGGGGGTTCAGCCCCAGCATTTT	CASRPWGGVQPQHF
TRBV7-2	17	TRBJ1-5	-	TRBD1	TGTGCCAGCAGCATAGACCGGGGACAGGGGGCACCTCAGCCCCAGCATTTT	CASSIDRGQGAPQPQHF